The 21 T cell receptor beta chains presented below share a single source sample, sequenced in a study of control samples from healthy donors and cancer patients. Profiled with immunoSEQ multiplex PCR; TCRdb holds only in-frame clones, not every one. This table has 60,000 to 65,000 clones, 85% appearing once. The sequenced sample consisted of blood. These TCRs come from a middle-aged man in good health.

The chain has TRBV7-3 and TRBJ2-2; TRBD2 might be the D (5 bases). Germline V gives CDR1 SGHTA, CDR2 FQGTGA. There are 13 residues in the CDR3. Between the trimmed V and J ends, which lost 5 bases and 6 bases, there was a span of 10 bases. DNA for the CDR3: TGTGCCAGCAGCCCAATGAGGGCCGGGGAGCTGTTTTTT. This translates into CASSPMRAGELFF. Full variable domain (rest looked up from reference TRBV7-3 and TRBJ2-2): GAGVSQTPSNKVTEKGKYVELRCDPISGHTALYWYRQSLGQGPEFLIYFQGTGAADDSGLPNDRFFAVRPEGSVSTLKIQRTERGDSAVYLCASSPMRAGELFFGEGSRLTVL.

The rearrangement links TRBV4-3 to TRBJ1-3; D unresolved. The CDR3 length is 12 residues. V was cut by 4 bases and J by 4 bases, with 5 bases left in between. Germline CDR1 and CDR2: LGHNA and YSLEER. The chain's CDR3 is CASSPGGNTIYF. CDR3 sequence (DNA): TGCGCCAGCAGCCCCGGGGGAAACACCATATATTTT.

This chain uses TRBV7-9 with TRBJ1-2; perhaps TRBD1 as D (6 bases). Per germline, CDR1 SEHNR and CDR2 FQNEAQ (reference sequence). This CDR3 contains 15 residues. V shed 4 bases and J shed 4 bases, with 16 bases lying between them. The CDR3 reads CASSSDSLTTYGYTF. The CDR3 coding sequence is TGTGCCAGCAGCTCGGACAGCCTTACTACCTATGGCTACACCTTC. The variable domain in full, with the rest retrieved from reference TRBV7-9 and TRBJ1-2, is DTGVSQNPRHKITKRGQNVTFRCDPISEHNRLYWYRQTLGQGPEFLTYFQNEAQLEKSRLLSDRFSAERPKGSFSTLEIQRTEQGDSAMYLCASSSDSLTTYGYTFGSGTRLTVV.

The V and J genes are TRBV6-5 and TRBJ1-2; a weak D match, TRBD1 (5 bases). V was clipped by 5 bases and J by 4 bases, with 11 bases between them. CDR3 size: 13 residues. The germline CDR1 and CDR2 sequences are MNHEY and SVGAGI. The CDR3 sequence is CASSPEGSYGYTF. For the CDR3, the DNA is TGTGCCAGCAGTCCCGAGGGGAGCTATGGCTACACCTTC.

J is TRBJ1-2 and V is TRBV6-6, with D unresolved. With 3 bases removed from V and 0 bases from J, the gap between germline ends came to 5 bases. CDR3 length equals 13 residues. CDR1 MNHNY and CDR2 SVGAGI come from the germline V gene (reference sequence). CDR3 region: CASSYVANYGYTF. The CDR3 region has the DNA TGTGCCAGCAGTTATGTAGCTAACTATGGCTACACCTTC.

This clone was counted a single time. The CDR3 DNA is TGTGCCAGCAGCCGCGAACCGCAGCTGAACACTGAAGCTTTCTTT. Protein sequence: CASSREPQLNTEAFF. V is TRBV4-2 and J is TRBJ1-1; D gene unclear. The V end lost 4 bases, the J end lost 0 bases, and 12 bases lay between the germline ends. The CDR3 has 15 amino acids. Germline V lookup: CDR1 LGHNA, CDR2 YNFKEQ.

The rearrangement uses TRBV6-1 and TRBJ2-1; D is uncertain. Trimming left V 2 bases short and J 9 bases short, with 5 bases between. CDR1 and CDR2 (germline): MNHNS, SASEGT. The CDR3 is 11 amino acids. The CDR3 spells CASSEKIEQFF. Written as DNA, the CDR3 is TGTGCCAGCAGTGAAAAAATTGAGCAGTTCTTC.

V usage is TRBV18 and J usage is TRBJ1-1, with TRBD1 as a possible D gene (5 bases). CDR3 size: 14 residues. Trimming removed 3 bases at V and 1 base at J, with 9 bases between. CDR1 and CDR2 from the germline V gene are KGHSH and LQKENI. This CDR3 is CASSPKDKNTEAFF. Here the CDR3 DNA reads TGTGCCAGCTCACCCAAGGACAAGAACACTGAAGCTTTCTTT.

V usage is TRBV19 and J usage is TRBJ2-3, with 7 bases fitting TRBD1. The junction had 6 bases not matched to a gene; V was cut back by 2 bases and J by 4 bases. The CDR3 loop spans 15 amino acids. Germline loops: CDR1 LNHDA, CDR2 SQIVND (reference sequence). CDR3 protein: CASSIQKGASDTQYF. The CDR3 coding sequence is TGTGCCAGTAGTATACAGAAGGGGGCTTCAGATACGCAGTATTTT. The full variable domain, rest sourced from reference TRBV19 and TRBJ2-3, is DGGITQSPKYLFRKEGQNVTLSCEQNLNHDAMYWYRQDPGQGLRLIYYSQIVNDFQKGDIAEGYSVSREKKESFPLTVTSAQKNPTAFYLCASSIQKGASDTQYFGPGTRLTVL.

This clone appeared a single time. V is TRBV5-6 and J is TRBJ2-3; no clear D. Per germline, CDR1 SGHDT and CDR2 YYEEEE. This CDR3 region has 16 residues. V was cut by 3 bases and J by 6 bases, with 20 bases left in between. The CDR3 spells CASSSRLVGSLDTQYF. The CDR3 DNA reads TGTGCCAGCAGCTCCAGACTGGTGGGTTCTCTGGATACGCAGTATTTT. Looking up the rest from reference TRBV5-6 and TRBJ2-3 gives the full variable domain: DAGVTQSPTHLIKTRGQQVTLRCSPKSGHDTVSWYQQALGQGPQFIFQYYEEEERQRGNFPDRFSGHQFPNYSSELNVNALLLGDSALYLCASSSRLVGSLDTQYFGPGTRLTVL.

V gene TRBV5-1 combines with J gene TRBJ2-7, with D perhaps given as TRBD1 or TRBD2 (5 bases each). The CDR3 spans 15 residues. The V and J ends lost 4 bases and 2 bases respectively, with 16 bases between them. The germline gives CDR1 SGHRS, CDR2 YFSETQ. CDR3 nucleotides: TGCGCCAGCAGCCCGGCCGGGACGGCTACCTACGAGCAGTACTTC. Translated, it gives CASSPAGTATYEQYF.

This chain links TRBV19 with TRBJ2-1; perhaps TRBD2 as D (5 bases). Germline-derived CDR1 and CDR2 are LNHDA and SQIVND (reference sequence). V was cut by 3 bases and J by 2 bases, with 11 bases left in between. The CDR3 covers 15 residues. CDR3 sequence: CASSILPGTYNEQFF. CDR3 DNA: TGTGCCAGTAGTATTCTACCCGGGACCTACAATGAGCAGTTCTTC.

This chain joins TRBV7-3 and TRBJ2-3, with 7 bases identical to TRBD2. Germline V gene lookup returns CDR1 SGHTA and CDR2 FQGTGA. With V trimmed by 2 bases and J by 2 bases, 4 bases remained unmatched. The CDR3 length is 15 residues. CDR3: CASSLAGDNTDTQYF. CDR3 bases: TGTGCCAGCAGCTTAGCGGGGGATAACACAGATACGCAGTATTTT.

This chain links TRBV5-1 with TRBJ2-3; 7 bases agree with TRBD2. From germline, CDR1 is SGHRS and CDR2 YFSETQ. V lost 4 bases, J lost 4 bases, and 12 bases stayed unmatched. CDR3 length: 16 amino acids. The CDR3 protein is CASSHVMAGAADTQYF. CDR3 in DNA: TGCGCCAGCAGCCATGTCATGGCGGGAGCCGCAGATACGCAGTATTTT.

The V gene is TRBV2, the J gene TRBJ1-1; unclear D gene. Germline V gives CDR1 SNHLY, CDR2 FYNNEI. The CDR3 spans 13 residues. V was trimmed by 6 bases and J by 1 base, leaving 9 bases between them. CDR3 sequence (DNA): TGTGCCAGCAGCACAAACCGGAACACTGAAGCTTTCTTT. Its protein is CASSTNRNTEAFF. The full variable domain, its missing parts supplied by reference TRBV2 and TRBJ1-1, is EPEVTQTPSHQVTQMGQEVILRCVPISNHLYFYWYRQILGQKVEFLVSFYNNEISEKSEIFDDQFSVERPDGSNFTLKIRSTKLEDSAMYFCASSTNRNTEAFFGQGTRLTVV.

CDR3 sequence: CASSLMGGSSTNEKLFF. In DNA form, the CDR3 reads TGTGCCAGCAGCTTAATGGGGGGATCTTCAACTAATGAAAAACTGTTTTTT. The genes are TRBV7-9 and TRBJ1-4; TRBD1 might be the D (5 bases). Deletions cut 2 bases from V and 0 bases from J, with 13 bases between. Germline values: CDR1 SEHNR, CDR2 FQNEAQ (reference sequence). CDR3 length: 17 amino acids.

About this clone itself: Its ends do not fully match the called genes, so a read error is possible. The CDR3 sequence: CASRIVGGLIF. DNA for the CDR3: TGCGCCAGCAGAATAGTCGGGGGATTAATCTTT. This rearrangement joins TRBV5-1 to TRBJ1-3; possible D gene TRBD1, 5 bases. Germline V gene lookup returns CDR1 SGHRS and CDR2 YFSETQ. The CDR3 runs 11 residues.

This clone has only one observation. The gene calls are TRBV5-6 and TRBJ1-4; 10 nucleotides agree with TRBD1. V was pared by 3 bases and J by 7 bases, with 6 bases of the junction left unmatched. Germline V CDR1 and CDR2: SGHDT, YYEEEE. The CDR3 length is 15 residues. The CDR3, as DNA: TGTGCCAGCAGCTCAGGCTGGACAGGGGGTGAAAAACTGTTTTTT. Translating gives CASSSGWTGGEKLFF.

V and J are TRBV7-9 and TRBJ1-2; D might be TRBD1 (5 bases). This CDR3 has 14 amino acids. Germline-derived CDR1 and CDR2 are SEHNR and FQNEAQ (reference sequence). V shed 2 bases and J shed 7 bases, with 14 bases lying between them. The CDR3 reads CASSLREGQVGYTF. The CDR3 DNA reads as TGTGCCAGCAGCTTAAGGGAAGGACAAGTTGGCTACACCTTC.

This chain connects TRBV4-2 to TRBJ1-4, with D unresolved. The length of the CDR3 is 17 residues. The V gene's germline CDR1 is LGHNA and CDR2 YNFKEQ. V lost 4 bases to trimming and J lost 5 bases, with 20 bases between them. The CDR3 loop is CASSPSSGEGFNEKLFF. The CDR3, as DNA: TGTGCCAGCAGCCCATCCTCAGGTGAAGGGTTCAATGAAAAACTGTTTTTT.

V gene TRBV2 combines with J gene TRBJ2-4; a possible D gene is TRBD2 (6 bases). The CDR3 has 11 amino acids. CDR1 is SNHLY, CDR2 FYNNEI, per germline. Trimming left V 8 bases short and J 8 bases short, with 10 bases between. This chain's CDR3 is CASGTLDIQYF. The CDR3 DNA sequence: TGTGCCAGCGGGACTTTAGACATTCAGTACTTC. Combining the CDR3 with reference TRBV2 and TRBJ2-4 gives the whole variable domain EPEVTQTPSHQVTQMGQEVILRCVPISNHLYFYWYRQILGQKVEFLVSFYNNEISEKSEIFDDQFSVERPDGSNFTLKIRSTKLEDSAMYFCASGTLDIQYFGAGTRLSVL.